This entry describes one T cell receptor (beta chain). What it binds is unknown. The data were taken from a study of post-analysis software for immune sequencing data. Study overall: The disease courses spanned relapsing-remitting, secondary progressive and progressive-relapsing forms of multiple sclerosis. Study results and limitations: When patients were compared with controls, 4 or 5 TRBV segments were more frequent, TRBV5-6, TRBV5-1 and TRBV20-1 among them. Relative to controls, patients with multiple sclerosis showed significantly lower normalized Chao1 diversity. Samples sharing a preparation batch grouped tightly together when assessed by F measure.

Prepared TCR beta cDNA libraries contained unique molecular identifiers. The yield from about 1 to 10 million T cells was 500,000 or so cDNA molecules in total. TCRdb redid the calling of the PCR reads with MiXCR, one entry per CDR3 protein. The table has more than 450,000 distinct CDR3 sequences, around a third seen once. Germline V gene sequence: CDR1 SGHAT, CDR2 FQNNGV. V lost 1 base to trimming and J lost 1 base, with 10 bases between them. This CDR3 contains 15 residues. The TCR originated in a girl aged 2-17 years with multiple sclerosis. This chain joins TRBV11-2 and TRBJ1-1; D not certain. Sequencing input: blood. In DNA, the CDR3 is TGTGCCAGCAGCTTAGGACTGAATTCGAACACTGAAGCTTTCTTT. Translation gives CASSLGLNSNTEAFF.